A few counts support the clone carrying this T cell receptor (beta chain). Its cognate antigen is unknown. These data come from a study of cytomegalovirus exposure and HLA in healthy donors. General study points: TCR beta chain V- and J-gene trimming was linked, in a later analysis, to a missense variant in DCLRE1C. Sequencing depth roughly uniform across donors was assumed in presence/absence analyses.

The germline V gene encodes CDR1 SNHLY and CDR2 FYNNEI. This CDR3 is built from 17 residues. V lost 3 bases, J lost 2 bases, and 13 bases stayed unmatched. PCR primers comprised 60 Vbeta and 13 Jbeta primers. Generated by immunoSEQ multiplex PCR, the TCRdb table keeps only in-frame clones and is missing some. The repertoire consists of 150,000 or so clones, with about 10% occurring once and the leading ten covering 1.8%. The sequenced sample was PBMCs. This TCR derives from a man in his forties or fifties in good health and CMV-seronegative. The chain carries TRBV2 and TRBJ2-7, with 7 bases aligning to TRBD1. The CDR3 nucleotides are TGTGCCAGCAGTGACCCAAAGTCGGGACAGACCACCTACGAGCAGTACTTC. Translating gives CASSDPKSGQTTYEQYF.